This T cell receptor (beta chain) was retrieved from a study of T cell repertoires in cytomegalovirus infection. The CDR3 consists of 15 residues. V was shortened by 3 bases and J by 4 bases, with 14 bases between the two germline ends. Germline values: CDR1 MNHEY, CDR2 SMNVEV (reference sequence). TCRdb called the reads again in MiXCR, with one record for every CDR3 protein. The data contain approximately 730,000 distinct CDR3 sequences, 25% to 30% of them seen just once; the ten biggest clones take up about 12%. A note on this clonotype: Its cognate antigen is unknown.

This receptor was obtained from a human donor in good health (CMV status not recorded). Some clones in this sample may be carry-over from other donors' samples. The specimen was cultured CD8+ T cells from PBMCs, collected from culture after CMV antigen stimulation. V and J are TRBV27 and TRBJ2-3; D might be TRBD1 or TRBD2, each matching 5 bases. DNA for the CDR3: TGTGCCAGCAGTTTCCGGGGCGGCCGGGCAGATACGCAGTATTTT. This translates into CASSFRGGRADTQYF.